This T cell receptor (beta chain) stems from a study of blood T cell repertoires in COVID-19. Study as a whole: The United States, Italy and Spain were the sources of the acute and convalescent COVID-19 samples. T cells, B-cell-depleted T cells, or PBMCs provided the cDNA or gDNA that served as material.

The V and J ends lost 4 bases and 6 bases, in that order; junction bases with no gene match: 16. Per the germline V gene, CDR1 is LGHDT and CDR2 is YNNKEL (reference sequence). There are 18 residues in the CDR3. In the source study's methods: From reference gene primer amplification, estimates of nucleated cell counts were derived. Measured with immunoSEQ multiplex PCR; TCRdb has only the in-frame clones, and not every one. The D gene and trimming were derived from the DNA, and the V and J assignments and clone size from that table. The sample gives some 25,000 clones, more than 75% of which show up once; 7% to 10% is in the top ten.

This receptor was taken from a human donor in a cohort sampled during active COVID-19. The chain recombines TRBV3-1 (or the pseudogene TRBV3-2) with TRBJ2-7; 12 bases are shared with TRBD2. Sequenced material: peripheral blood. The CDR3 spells CASSLTGTPSGGACEQYF. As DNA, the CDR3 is TGTGCCAGCAGCCTGACCGGTACTCCTAGCGGGGGGGCTTGCGAGCAGTACTTC.